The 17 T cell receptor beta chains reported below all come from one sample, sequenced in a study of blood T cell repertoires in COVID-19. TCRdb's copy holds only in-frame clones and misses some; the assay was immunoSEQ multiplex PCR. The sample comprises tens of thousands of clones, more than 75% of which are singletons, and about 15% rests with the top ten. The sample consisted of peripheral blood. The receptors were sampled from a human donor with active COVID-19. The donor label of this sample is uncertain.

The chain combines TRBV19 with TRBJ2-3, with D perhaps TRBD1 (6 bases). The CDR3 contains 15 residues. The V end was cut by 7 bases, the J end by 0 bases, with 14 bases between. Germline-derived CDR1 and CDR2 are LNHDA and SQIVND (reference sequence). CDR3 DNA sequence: TGTGCCAGTACCTTCAGGGGATCTAGCACAGATACGCAGTATTTT. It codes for CASTFRGSSTDTQYF.

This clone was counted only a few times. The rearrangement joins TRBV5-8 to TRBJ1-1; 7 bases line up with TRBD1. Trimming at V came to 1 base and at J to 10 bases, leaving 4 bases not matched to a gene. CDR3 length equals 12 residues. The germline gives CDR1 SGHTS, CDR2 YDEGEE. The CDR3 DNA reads TGTGCCAGCAGCTTGTGGACAGGTGGAGCTTTCTTT. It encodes CASSLWTGGAFF.

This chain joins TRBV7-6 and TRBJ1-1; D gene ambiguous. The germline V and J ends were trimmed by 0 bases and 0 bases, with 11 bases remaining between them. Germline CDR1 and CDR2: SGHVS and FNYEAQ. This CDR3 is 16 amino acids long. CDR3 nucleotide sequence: TGTGCCAGCAGCTTAGCTCGGCCAGGCCTGAACACTGAAGCTTTCTTT. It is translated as CASSLARPGLNTEAFF.

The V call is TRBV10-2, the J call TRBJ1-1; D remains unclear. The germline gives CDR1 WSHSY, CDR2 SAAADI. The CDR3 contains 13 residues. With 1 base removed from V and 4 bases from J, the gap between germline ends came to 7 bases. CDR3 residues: CASSEFKSTEAFF. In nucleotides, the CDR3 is TGCGCCAGCAGTGAGTTTAAGAGCACTGAAGCTTTCTTT.

CDR3 residues: CASSEQHYRTGELFF. For the CDR3, the DNA is TGTGCCAGCAGTGAACAGCACTACCGGACCGGGGAGCTGTTTTTT. The chain links TRBV25-1 to TRBJ2-2; D ambiguous. Germline V CDR1 and CDR2: MGHDK, SYGVNS. The V end lost 2 bases, the J end lost 5 bases, and 12 bases lay between the germline ends. The CDR3 runs 15 residues.

Here the CDR3 reads CASSRTRGRDSNTGELFF. Here the CDR3 DNA reads TGTGCCAGTAGCCGGACTCGCGGGAGAGATTCGAACACCGGGGAGCTGTTTTTT. V usage is TRBV19 and J usage is TRBJ2-2; 7 nucleotides match TRBD2. Per germline, CDR1 LNHDA and CDR2 SQIVND (reference sequence). CDR3 length: 18 residues. Trimming took 6 bases from V and 0 from J; bases not matched to a gene: 13.

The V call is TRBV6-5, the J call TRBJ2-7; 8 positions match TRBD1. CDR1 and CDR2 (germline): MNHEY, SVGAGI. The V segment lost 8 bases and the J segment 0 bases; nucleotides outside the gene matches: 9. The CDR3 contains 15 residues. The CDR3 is CASERPTGGSYEQYF. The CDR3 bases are TGTGCCAGCGAACGACCCACAGGGGGCTCCTACGAGCAGTACTTC.

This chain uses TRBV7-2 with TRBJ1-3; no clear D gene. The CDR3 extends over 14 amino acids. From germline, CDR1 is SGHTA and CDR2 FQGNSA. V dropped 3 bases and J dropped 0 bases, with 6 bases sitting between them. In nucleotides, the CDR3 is TGTGCCAGCAGCTTCTCTTCCTCTGGAAACACCATATATTTT. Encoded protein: CASSFSSSGNTIYF.

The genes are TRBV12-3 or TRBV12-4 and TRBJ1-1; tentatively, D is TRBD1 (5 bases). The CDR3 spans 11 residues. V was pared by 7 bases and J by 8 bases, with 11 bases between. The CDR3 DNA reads TGTGCCAGCATTCACTACAGGGAAGCTTTCTTT. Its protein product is CASIHYREAFF.

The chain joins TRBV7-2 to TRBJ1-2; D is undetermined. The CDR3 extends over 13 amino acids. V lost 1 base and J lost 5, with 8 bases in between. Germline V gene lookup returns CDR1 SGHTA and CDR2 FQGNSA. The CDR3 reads CASSLVADYGYTF. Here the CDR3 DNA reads TGTGCCAGCAGCTTAGTAGCAGATTATGGCTACACCTTC.

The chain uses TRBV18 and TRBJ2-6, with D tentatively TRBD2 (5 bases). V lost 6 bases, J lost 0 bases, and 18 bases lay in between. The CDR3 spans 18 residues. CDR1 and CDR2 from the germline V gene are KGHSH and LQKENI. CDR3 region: CASSPPGFLSSGANVLTF. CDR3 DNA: TGTGCCAGCTCGCCTCCGGGATTCTTAAGCTCTGGGGCCAACGTCCTGACTTTC.

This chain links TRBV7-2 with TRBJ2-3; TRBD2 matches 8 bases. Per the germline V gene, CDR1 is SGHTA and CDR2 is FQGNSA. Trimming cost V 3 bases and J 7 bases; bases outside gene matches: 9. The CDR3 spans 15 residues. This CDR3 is CASSFKPGGANTQYF. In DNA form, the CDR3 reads TGTGCCAGCAGCTTTAAGCCCGGGGGGGCGAATACGCAGTATTTT.

CDR3 in amino acids: CASTPDFPGGYGYTF. CDR3 nucleotide sequence: TGTGCCAGTACCCCGGACTTCCCAGGCGGCTATGGCTACACCTTC. V usage is TRBV19 and J usage is TRBJ1-2; no reliable D call. The length of the CDR3 is 15 residues. Trimming stripped 7 bases from V and 4 bases from J, with 19 bases between. CDR1 and CDR2 from the germline V gene are LNHDA and SQIVND (reference sequence).

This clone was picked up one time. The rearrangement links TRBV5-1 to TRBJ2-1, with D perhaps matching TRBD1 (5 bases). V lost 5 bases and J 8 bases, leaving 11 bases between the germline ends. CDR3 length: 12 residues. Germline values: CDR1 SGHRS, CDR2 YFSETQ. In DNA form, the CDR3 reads TGCGCCAGCAGGACAGTCGGCGATGAGCAGTTCTTC. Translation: CASRTVGDEQFF.

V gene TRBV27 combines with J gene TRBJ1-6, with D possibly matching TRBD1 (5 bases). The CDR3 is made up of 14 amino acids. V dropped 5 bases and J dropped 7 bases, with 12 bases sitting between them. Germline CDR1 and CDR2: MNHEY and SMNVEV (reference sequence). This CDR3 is CASSTNGGNSPLHF. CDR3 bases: TGTGCCAGCAGTACGAATGGGGGGAATTCACCCCTCCACTTT.

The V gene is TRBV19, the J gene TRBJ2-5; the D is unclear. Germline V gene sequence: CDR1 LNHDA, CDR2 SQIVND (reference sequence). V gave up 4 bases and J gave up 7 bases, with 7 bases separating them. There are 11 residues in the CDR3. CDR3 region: CASSTGSTQYF. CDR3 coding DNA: TGTGCCAGTAGTACAGGATCGACCCAGTACTTC.

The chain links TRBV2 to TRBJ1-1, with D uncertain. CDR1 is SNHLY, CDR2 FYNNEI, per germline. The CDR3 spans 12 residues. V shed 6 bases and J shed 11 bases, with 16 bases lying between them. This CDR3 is CASSTESFVAFF. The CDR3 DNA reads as TGTGCCAGCAGCACAGAATCCTTTGTGGCTTTCTTT. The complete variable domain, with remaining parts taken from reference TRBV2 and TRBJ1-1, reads EPEVTQTPSHQVTQMGQEVILRCVPISNHLYFYWYRQILGQKVEFLVSFYNNEISEKSEIFDDQFSVERPDGSNFTLKIRSTKLEDSAMYFCASSTESFVAFFGQGTRLTVV.